One and the same sample provided the 22 T cell receptor beta chains below, sequenced in a study of Graves' ophthalmopathy and Graves' hyperthyroidism. Investigators amplified TCR beta CDR3 regions from RNA transcripts. The authors performed first-round RT-PCR with HTBI primers and then a second-round multiplex PCR. A single record per CDR3 protein comes from TCRdb applying MiXCR to the multiplex PCR reads. The table shows more than 300,000 distinct CDR3 sequences, with roughly 17% occurring only once. The source material was peripheral blood. The receptors here all came from an adult woman with stable Graves' hyperthyroidism.

This clonotype was counted at least ten times. This chain uses TRBV6-2 or TRBV6-3 with TRBJ1-5; D is perhaps TRBD1 (5 bases). Germline values: CDR1 MNHEY, CDR2 SVGEGT. V lost 6 bases and J 0 bases, leaving 9 bases between the germline ends. This CDR3 has 14 residues. The CDR3 DNA reads TGTGCCAGCAGACCTACAGGTAGCAATCAGCCCCAGCATTTT. Amino acids: CASRPTGSNQPQHF.

This chain joins TRBV27 and TRBJ1-1; D ambiguous. V dropped 0 bases and J dropped 3 bases, with 11 bases sitting between them. Germline V CDR1 and CDR2: MNHEY, SMNVEV (reference sequence). The CDR3 has 15 amino acids. CDR3 in amino acids: CASSLSEGGYTEAFF. CDR3 DNA: TGTGCCAGCAGTTTATCGGAGGGAGGGTACACTGAAGCTTTCTTT.

The rearrangement joins TRBV3-1 to TRBJ2-2; 14 positions agree with TRBD2. With 4 bases clipped from V and 7 bases from J, the junction kept 5 bases outside the gene matches. There are 16 residues in the CDR3. Germline V CDR1 and CDR2: LGHDT, YNNKEL (reference sequence). The DNA for the CDR3 is TGTGCCAGCAGCCGGGGACTAGCGGGAGAGGTCGGGGAGCTGTTTTTT. It yields the protein CASSRGLAGEVGELFF.

This clonotype showed up many times. This rearrangement joins TRBV11-1 to TRBJ2-2, with 12 bases fitting TRBD1. The CDR3 totals 15 residues. J was trimmed by 4 bases and V by 6 bases; bases with no gene match: 3. The germline CDR1 and CDR2 sequences are SGHAT and FQDESV (reference sequence). CDR3 DNA sequence: TGTGCCAGCAGTCCGGGACAGGGGGCCACCGGGGAGCTGTTTTTT. Its translation: CASSPGQGATGELFF.

The chain combines TRBV4-1 with TRBJ1-6; tentatively, D is TRBD1 (6 bases). V lost 4 bases and J lost 0, with 16 bases in between. Per germline, CDR1 MGHRA and CDR2 YSYEKL. This CDR3 is 18 amino acids long. The CDR3 region is CASSPSGTTSSYNSPLHF. As DNA, the CDR3 is TGCGCCAGCAGCCCGAGCGGGACAACGAGCTCCTATAATTCACCCCTCCACTTT.

In this sample, this clonotype turned up a few times. This chain links TRBV19 with TRBJ1-2; possibly TRBD1 for D (5 bases). Germline V gene sequence: CDR1 LNHDA, CDR2 SQIVND (reference sequence). The V end lost 7 bases, the J end lost 7 bases, and 16 bases lay between the germline ends. This CDR3 has 13 residues. The chain's CDR3 is CASTQGPTIGYTF. Here the CDR3 DNA reads TGTGCCAGTACCCAGGGACCCACTATTGGCTACACCTTC.

The chain is built from TRBV19 and TRBJ1-3, with no clear D. CDR1 and CDR2 (germline): LNHDA, SQIVND (reference sequence). Trimming shortened V by 3 bases and J by 3 bases, and 21 bases separated the two germline ends. The CDR3 spans 18 residues. The CDR3 bases are TGTGCCAGTAGTATCTCATGGGCCACCCGGATGATTGGAAACACCATATATTTT. This sequence encodes CASSISWATRMIGNTIYF.

V and J are TRBV2 and TRBJ1-5; D perhaps matches TRBD1 (5 bases). Germline assignment: CDR1 SNHLY and CDR2 FYNNEI. Trimming left V 4 bases short and J 3 bases short, with 16 bases between. The CDR3 sequence is 16 residues long. The CDR3 spells CASSGEGAGLNQPQHF. CDR3 sequence (DNA): TGTGCCAGCAGTGGCGAAGGGGCTGGCCTCAATCAGCCCCAGCATTTT.

This clonotype was recorded many times. The J gene is TRBJ2-5, the V gene TRBV6-2 or TRBV6-3, with TRBD2 as a possible D gene (6 bases). Germline CDR1 is MNHEY and CDR2 is SVGEGT. The CDR3 covers 14 residues. The V end was cut by 5 bases, the J end by 3 bases, with 13 bases between. The CDR3, as DNA: TGTGCCAGCAGTCATCATAGCGGCAAAGAGACCCAGTACTTC. This codes for CASSHHSGKETQYF.

Written as DNA, the CDR3 is TGCGCCGGCAGCGCCAATTCGTACGAGCAGTACGTC. Its translation: CAGSANSYEQYV. The V gene is TRBV5-1, the J gene TRBJ2-7; D not resolved. Germline loops: CDR1 SGHRS, CDR2 YFSETQ. The CDR3 extends over 12 amino acids.

This clonotype appeared many times. The chain is built from TRBV5-1 and TRBJ2-7; TRBD1 might be the D (5 bases). Germline CDR1 is SGHRS and CDR2 is YFSETQ. V was trimmed by 2 bases and J by 0 bases, leaving 15 bases between them. CDR3 size: 16 residues. CDR3 sequence (DNA): TGCGCCAGCAGCTTTAGACAGCGCGGTATCTCCTACGAGCAGTACTTC. This gives the protein CASSFRQRGISYEQYF. The whole variable domain, remainder taken from reference TRBV5-1 and TRBJ2-7, is KAGVTQTPRYLIKTRGQQVTLSCSPISGHRSVSWYQQTPGQGLQFLFEYFSETQRNKGNFPGRFSGRQFSNSRSEMNVSTLELGDSALYLCASSFRQRGISYEQYFGPGTRLTVT.

This clonotype was detected ten times or more. This chain uses TRBV3-1 with TRBJ2-7, with 10 bases identical to TRBD2. The germline V gene has CDR1 LGHDT and CDR2 YNNKEL (reference sequence). The CDR3 is 15 amino acids. The V gene end was trimmed by 5 bases and the J gene end by 5 bases; junction bases not matched to a gene: 9. CDR3 loop: CASSRAAGGFHEQYF. CDR3 nucleotide sequence: TGTGCCAGCAGCAGAGCAGCGGGAGGGTTCCACGAGCAGTACTTC.

Many counts were recorded for this clonotype. This sequence joins TRBV20-1 and TRBJ2-5, with D possibly matching TRBD2 (5 bases). V was cut by 5 bases and J by 4 bases, with 11 bases left in between. CDR3 length: 12 residues. Germline V gene sequence: CDR1 DFQATT, CDR2 SNEGSKA (reference sequence). The CDR3 here is CSAEGVGETQYF. CDR3 nucleotide sequence: TGCAGTGCTGAGGGAGTCGGAGAGACCCAGTACTTC.

This clonotype was seen ten or more times. The rearrangement joins TRBV5-1 to TRBJ2-7; 9 bases are a match to TRBD2. Germline V gene sequence: CDR1 SGHRS, CDR2 YFSETQ. Trimming removed 4 bases from V and 5 bases from J; junction bases left unmatched: 7. The CDR3 loop spans 14 amino acids. The CDR3 DNA sequence: TGCGCCAGCAGCGCTGGGACTAGCAGGGACGAGCAGTACTTC. Encoded protein: CASSAGTSRDEQYF.

The chain couples TRBV12-3 or TRBV12-4 to TRBJ1-2, with 7 positions matching TRBD1. The CDR3 has 14 residues. Trimming cost V 6 bases and J 3 bases; bases outside gene matches: 7. The CDR3 is CASRPTGRDYGYTF. In nucleotides, the CDR3 is TGTGCCAGCAGACCGACAGGGAGGGACTATGGCTACACCTTC.

The chain carries TRBV6-2 or TRBV6-3 and TRBJ1-5, with D maybe TRBD1 (5 bases). V shed 5 bases and J shed 1 base, with 12 bases lying between them. Germline V gene sequence: CDR1 MNHEY, CDR2 SVGEGT. The CDR3 covers 15 residues. The CDR3 DNA is TGTGCCAGCAGTGTTCACGGGGGGAGCAATCAGCCCCAGCATTTT. The encoded protein is CASSVHGGSNQPQHF.

The rearrangement links TRBV5-6 to TRBJ1-5; D unresolved. V was trimmed by 0 bases and J by 7 bases, leaving 14 bases between them. Germline V lookup: CDR1 SGHDT, CDR2 YYEEEE. The CDR3 is made up of 15 amino acids. CDR3 in amino acids: CASSLGYTALQPQHF. As DNA, the CDR3 is TGTGCCAGCAGCTTGGGGTACACCGCCTTACAGCCCCAGCATTTT.

This clonotype appeared many times. This CDR3 reads CASSTRTGGKPQHF. In nucleotides, the CDR3 is TGCGCCAGCAGCACTCGGACAGGGGGAAAGCCCCAGCATTTT. The chain has TRBV4-1 and TRBJ1-5, with 10 bases lining up with TRBD1. This CDR3 comprises 14 residues. V lost 5 bases to trimming and J lost 8 bases; unmatched junction nucleotides: 6. CDR1 is MGHRA and CDR2 is YSYEKL in the germline V gene.

This clonotype was seen many times. V is TRBV12-5 and J is TRBJ2-3; 8 positions match TRBD2. The ends lost 3 bases at V and 1 base at J; junction bases unmatched: 6. Germline lookup yields CDR1 LGHNT and CDR2 FRNRAP. This CDR3 is built from 16 residues. The CDR3: CASGFKRENRTDTQYF. In DNA, the CDR3 is TGTGCTAGTGGTTTCAAGCGGGAGAATCGCACAGATACGCAGTATTTT.

This clonotype has a count of ten or more. This chain joins TRBV24-1 and TRBJ2-5; 8 nucleotides line up with TRBD2. The CDR3 runs to 15 residues. After removal of 5 bases from V and 2 bases from J, the junction contained 6 bases not matched to a gene. Germline assignment: CDR1 KGHDR and CDR2 SFDVKD. CDR3 bases: TGTGCCACCAGTGGAGCGGGAGTGGGTCAAGAGACCCAGTACTTC. Its translation: CATSGAGVGQETQYF.

The chain joins TRBV27 to TRBJ1-5; TRBD1 matches 8 bases. Germline V gene lookup returns CDR1 MNHEY and CDR2 SMNVEV (reference sequence). This CDR3 is 14 amino acids long. V was clipped by 5 bases and J by 7 bases; unmatched bases: 7. CDR3: CASSLIRTGQPQHF. CDR3 bases: TGTGCCAGCAGTCTGATCCGGACAGGGCAGCCCCAGCATTTT.

The chain links TRBV19 to TRBJ2-3, with TRBD2 matching 7 bases. Per germline, CDR1 LNHDA and CDR2 SQIVND (reference sequence). V lost 5 bases to trimming and J lost 6 bases; unmatched junction nucleotides: 11. The CDR3 is made up of 15 amino acids. The CDR3 nucleotides read TGTGCCAGTAGTTCTCCCGGACTAGAGGTGGATACGCAGTATTTT. Translating it yields CASSSPGLEVDTQYF.